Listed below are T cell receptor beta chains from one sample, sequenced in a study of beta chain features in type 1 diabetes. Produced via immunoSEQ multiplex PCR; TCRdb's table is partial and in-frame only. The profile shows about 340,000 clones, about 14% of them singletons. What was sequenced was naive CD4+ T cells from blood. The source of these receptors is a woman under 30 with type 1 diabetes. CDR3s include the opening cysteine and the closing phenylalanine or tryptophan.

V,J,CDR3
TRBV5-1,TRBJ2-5,CASSRRTSREETQYF
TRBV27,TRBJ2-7,CASSFWQGAASGRVYEQYF
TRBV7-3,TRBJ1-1,CASSPGTGWDTEAFF
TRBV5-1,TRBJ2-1,CASNPAGLAGAGEQFF
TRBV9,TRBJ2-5,CASSVAASGTVPVPRETQYF
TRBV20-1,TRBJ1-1,CSARRNTEAFF
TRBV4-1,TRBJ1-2,CASSQDPTGNYGYTF
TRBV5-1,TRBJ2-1,CASSFNSGSGNEQFF
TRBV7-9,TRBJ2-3,CASRRYSGSGDTQYF
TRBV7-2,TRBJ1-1,CASSLVGSRTEAFF
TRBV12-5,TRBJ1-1,CASGSGDRGRYTEAFF
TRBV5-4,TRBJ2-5,CASSLVAAEGETQYF
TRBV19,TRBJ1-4,CASSRGQTNEKLFF
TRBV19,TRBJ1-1,CASSTQGAGTEAFF
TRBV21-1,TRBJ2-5,CASSLDRVETQYF
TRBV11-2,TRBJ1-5,CASSLGTGVSNQPQHF
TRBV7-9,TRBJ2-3,CASSLGQGISTDTQYF
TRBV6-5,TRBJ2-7,CASSYDRGHEQYF
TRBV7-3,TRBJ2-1,CASSLLAGVYNEQFF
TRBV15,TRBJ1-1,CATSTPGSTEAFF
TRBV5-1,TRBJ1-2,CASREQGASYGYTF
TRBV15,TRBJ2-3,CATKKLSSTDTQYF
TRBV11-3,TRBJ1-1,CASTRTGNTEAFF
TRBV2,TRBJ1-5,CASSVLEGSQPQHF
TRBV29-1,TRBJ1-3,CSVRLSSGNTIYF
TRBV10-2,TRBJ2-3,CASSQWTSGKTDTQYF
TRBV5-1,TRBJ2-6,CASSVPSSGANVLTF